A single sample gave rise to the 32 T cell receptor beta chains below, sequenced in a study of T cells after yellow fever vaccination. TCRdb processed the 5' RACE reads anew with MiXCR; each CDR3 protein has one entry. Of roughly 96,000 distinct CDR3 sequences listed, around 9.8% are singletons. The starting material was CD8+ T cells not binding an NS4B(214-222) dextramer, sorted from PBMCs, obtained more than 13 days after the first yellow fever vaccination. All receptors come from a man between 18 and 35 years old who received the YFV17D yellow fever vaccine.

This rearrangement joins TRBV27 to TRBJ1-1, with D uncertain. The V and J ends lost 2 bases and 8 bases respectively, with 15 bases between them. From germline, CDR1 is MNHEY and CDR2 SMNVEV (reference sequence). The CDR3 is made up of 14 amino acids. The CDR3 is CASSLNGYGSEAFF. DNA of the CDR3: TGTGCCAGCAGTTTAAATGGCTACGGGAGCGAAGCTTTCTTT.

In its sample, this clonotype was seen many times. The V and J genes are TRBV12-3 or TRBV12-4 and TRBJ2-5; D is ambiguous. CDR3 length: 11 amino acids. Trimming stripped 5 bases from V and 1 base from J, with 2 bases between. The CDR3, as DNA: TGTGCCAGCAGTCCCCAAGAGACCCAGTACTTC. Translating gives CASSPQETQYF.

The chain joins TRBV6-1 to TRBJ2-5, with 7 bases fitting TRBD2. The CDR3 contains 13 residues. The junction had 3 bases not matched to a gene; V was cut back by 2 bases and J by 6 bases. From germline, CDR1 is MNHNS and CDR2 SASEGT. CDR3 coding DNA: TGTGCCAGCAGTGAATACGGGGGGAAGACCCAGTACTTC. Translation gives CASSEYGGKTQYF.

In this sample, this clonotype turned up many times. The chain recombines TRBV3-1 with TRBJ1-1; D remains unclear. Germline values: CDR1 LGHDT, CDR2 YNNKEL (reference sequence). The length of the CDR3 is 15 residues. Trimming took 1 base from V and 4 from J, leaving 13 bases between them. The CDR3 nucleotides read TGTGCCAGCAGCCAAGCCGCCGGGTTGGGCACTGAAGCTTTCTTT. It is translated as CASSQAAGLGTEAFF. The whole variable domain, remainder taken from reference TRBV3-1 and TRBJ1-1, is DTAVSQTPKYLVTQMGNDKSIKCEQNLGHDTMYWYKQDSKKFLKIMFSYNNKELIINETVPNRFSPKSPDKAHLNLHINSLELGDSAVYFCASSQAAGLGTEAFFGQGTRLTVV.

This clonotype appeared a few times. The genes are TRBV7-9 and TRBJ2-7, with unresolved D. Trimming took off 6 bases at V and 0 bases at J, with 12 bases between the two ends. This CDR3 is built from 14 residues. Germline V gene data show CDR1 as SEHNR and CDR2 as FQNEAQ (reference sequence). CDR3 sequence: CASSYEVFSYEQYF. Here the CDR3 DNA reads TGTGCCAGCAGTTATGAAGTATTCTCCTACGAGCAGTACTTC.

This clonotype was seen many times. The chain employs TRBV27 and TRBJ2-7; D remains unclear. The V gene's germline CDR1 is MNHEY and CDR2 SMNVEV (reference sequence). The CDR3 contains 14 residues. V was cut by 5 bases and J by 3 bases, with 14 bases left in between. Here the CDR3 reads CASSPLGSGYEQYV. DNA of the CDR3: TGTGCCAGCAGTCCGCTAGGTAGTGGCTACGAGCAGTACGTC.

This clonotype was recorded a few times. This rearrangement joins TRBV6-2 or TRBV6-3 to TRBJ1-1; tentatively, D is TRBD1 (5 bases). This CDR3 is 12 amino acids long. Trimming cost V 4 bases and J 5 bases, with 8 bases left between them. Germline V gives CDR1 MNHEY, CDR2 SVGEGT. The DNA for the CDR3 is TGTGCCAGCAGTTGGGCAGGGACTGAAGCTTTCTTT. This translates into CASSWAGTEAFF.

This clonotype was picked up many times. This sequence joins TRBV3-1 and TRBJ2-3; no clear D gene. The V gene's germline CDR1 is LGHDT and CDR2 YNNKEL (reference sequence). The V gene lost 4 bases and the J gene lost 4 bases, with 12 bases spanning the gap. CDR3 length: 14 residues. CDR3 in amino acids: CASSRSRRPDTQYF. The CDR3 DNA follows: TGTGCCAGCAGCCGCTCCCGCCGGCCAGATACGCAGTATTTT.

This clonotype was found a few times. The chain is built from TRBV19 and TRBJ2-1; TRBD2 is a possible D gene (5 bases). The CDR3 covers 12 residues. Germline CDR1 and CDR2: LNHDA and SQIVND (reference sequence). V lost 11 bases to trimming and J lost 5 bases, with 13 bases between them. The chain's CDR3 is CASRTGNNEQFF. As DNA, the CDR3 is TGTGCCTCAAGGACGGGAAACAATGAGCAGTTCTTC.

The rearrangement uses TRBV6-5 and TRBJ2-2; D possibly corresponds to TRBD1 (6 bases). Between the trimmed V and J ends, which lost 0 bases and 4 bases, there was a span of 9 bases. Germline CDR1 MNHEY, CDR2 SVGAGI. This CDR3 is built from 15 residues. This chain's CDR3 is CASSYSGHLTGELFF. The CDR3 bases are TGTGCCAGCAGTTACTCGGGACATCTCACCGGGGAGCTGTTTTTT.

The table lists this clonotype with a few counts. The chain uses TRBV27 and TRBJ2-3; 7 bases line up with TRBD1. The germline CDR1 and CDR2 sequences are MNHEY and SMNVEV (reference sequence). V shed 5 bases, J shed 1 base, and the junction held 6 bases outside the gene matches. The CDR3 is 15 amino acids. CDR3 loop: CASSPPTGRTDTQYF. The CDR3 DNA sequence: TGTGCCAGCAGTCCCCCGACAGGGCGCACAGATACGCAGTATTTT.

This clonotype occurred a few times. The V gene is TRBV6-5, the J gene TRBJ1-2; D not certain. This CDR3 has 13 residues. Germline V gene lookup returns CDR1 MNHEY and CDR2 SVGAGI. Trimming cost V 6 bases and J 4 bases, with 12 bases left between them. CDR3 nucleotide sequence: TGTGCCAGCAGCGACTCTCCGTCCTATGGCTACACCTTC. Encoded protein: CASSDSPSYGYTF.

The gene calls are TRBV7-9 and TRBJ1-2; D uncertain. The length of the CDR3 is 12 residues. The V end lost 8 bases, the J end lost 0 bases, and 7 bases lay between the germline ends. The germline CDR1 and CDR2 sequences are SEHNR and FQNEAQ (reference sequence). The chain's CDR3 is CASAYTNYGYTF. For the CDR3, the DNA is TGTGCCAGCGCCTATACTAACTATGGCTACACCTTC.

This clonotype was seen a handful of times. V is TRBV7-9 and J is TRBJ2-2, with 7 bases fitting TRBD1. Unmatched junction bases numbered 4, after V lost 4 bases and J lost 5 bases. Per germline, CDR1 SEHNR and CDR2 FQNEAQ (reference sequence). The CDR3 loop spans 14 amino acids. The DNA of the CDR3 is TGTGCCAGCAGCTCGCGACAGGGAACCGGGGAGCTGTTTTTT. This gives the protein CASSSRQGTGELFF.

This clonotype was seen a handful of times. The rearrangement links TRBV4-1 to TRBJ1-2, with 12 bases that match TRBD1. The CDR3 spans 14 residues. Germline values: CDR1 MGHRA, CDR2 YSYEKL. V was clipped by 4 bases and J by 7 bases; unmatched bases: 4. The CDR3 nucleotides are TGCGCCAGCAGCCCAGGGACAGGGGGCGCTGGCTACACCTTC. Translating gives CASSPGTGGAGYTF.

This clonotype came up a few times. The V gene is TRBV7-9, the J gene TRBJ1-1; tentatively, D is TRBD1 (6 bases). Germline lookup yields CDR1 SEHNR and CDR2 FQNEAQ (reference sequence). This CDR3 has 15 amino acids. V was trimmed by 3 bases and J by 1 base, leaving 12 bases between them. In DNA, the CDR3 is TGTGCCAGCAGCTTTTCGGACAGTAAGAACACTGAAGCTTTCTTT. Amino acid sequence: CASSFSDSKNTEAFF.

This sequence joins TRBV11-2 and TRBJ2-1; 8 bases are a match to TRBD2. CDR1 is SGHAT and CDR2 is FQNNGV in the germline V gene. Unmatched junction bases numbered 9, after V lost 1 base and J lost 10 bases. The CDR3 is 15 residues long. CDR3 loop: CASSLVSGGTKEQFF. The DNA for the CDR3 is TGTGCCAGCAGCTTAGTGTCGGGGGGGACAAAGGAGCAGTTCTTC.

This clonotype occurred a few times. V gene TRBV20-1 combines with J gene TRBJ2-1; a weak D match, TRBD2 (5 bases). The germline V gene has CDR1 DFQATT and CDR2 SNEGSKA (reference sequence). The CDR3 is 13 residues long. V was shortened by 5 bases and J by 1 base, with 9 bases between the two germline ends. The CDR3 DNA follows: TGCAGTGCTGGGGAGCTATCCTACAATGAGCAGTTCTTC. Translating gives CSAGELSYNEQFF.

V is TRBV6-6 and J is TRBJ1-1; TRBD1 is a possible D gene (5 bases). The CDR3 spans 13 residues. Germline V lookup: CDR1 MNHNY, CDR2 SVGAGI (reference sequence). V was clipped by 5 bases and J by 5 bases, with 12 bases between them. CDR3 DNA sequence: TGTGCCAGCAGTCAAATGGGGGGAACTGAAGCTTTCTTT. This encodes CASSQMGGTEAFF.

This chain's CDR3 is CASSFLAGMNTEAFF. CDR3 in DNA: TGTGCCAGCAGCTTCCTAGCAGGGATGAACACTGAAGCTTTCTTT. The V gene is TRBV11-2, the J gene TRBJ1-1; possibly TRBD1 for D (5 bases). The CDR3 extends over 15 amino acids. The ends were cut back, 3 bases at V and 0 bases at J, with 11 bases in the middle. Germline V gene sequence: CDR1 SGHAT, CDR2 FQNNGV.

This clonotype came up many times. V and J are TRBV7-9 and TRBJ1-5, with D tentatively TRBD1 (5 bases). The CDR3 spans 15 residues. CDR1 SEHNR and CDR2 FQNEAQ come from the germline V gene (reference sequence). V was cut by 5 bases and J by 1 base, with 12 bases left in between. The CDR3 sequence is CASSPPGTSNQPQHF. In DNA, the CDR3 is TGTGCCAGCAGCCCACCAGGGACGAGCAATCAGCCCCAGCATTTT.

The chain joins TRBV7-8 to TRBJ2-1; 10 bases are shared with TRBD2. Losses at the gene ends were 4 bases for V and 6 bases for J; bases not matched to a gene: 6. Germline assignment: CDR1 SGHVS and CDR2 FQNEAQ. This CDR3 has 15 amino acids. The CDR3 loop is CASSSPGLAFNEQFF. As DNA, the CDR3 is TGTGCCAGCAGCTCCCCGGGACTAGCGTTCAATGAGCAGTTCTTC.

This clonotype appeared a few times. The CDR3 DNA is TGTGCCAGCAGCCAAGCAGTGAGGGGGCGAGAGACCCAGTACTTC. Protein: CASSQAVRGRETQYF. This chain joins TRBV4-2 and TRBJ2-5, with TRBD1 matching 7 bases. CDR1 and CDR2 from the germline V gene are LGHNA and YNFKEQ. The CDR3 is 15 amino acids. V was clipped by 1 base and J by 4 bases; unmatched bases: 6.

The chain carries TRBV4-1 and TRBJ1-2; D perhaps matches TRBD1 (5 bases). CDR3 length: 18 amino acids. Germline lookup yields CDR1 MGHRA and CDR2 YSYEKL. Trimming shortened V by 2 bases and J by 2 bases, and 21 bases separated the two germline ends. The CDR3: CASSQYPTEIGGNYGYTF. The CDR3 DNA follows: TGCGCCAGCAGCCAATATCCCACGGAAATTGGGGGGAACTATGGCTACACCTTC.

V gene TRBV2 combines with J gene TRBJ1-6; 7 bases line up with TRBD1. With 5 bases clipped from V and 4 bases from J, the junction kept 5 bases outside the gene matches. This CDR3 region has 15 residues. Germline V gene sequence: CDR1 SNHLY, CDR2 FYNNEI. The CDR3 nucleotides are TGTGCCAGCAGTAGGGGACAGCCATATAATTCACCCCTCCACTTT. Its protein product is CASSRGQPYNSPLHF.

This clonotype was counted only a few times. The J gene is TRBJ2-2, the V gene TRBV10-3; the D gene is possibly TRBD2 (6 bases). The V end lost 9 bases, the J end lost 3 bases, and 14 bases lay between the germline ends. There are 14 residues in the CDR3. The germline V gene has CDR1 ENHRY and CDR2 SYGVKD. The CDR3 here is CAMTDYSDTGELFF. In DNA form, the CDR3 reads TGTGCCATGACGGACTATTCGGACACCGGGGAGCTGTTTTTT.

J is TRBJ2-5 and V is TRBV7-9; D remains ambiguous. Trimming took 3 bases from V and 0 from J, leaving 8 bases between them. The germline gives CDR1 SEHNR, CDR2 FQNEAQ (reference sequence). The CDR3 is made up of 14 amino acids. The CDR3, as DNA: TGTGCCAGCAGCTTCCTGGGTTACCAAGAGACCCAGTACTTC. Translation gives CASSFLGYQETQYF.

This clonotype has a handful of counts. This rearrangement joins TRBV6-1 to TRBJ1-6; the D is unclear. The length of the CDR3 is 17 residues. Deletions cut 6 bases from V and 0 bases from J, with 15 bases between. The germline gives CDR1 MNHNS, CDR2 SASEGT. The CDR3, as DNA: TGTGCCAGCAGCGTTCGTGCAGAGAGCTCCTATAATTCACCCCTCCACTTT. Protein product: CASSVRAESSYNSPLHF.

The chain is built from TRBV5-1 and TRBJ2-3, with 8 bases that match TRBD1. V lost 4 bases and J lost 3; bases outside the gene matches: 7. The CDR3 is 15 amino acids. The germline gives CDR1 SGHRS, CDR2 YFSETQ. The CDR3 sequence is CASSPGQGMTDTQYF. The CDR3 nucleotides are TGCGCCAGCAGCCCTGGACAGGGTATGACAGATACGCAGTATTTT.

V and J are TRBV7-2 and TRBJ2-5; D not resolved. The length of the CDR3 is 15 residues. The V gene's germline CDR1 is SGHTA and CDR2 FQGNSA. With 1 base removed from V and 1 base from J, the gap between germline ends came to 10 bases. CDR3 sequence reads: CASSLGVVSQETQYF. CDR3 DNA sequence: TGTGCCAGCAGCTTAGGGGTAGTAAGCCAAGAGACCCAGTACTTC.

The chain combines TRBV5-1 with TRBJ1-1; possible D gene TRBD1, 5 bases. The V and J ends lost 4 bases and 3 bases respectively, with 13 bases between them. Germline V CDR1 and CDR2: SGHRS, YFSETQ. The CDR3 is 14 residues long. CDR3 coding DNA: TGCGCCAGCAGCCCAGCAAGGGGAGACACTGAAGCTTTCTTT. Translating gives CASSPARGDTEAFF.

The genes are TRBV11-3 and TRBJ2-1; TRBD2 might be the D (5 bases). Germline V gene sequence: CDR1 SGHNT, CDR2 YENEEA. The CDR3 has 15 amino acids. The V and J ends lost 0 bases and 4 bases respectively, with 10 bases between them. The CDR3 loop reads CASSLESEGYNEQFF. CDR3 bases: TGTGCCAGCAGCTTAGAGTCTGAGGGTTACAATGAGCAGTTCTTC.